Listed here is a single TCR delta chain. This clone is considered medium-sized (0.01 to 0.1%). Its antigen is not yet known. No quality values exist for individual bases; no much larger clone is one base distant. The same CDR3 can be traced to other DNA sequences in this sample. Sequencing was performed on an Illumina MiSeq. TCRdb recomputed clones from the public reads with CATT; identical DNA rows were then combined. The sample yields about 5,600 delta-chain clones; approximately 14% were counted once. Around 23% of the sample is in the top ten clones. This sample is part of a study of gamma-delta chains in newborns, infants, children (dated by TCRdb to between 2017 and 2020). Concerning the study at large: In the study title, it is stated that polyclonal expansion of innate gammadelta T cells is driven by microbial exposure immediately after birth. The study investigated how microbial exposure shaped innate gammadelta T cell populations in human newborns immediately after birth.

The CDR3, cysteine through phenylalanine, is 15 amino acids long. Only the CDR3 DNA is retained, 45 bases long and in frame from the first base. Trimming takes 1 base off V and 5 bases off J; junction bases not matched to a gene: 3. The germline V gene supplies CDR1 GEAIGNYY and CDR2 EKD. This sample comprised blood, obtained at baseline. The receptor was isolated from a child who was a newborn, infant or young child, either healthy, febrile or measles-vaccinated (not recorded which). The chain couples TRDV2 to TRDJ1, with 13 bases in between that match TRDD3. The CDR3 reads CACDTLGDTRDKLIF. The sequence in DNA is TGTGCCTGTGACACACTGGGGGATACGCGGGATAAACTCATCTTT.